This TCR beta chain comes out of a study of shared clonotypes between healthy human individuals. Overall study context: Per donor, CD8 memory used one plate, CD8 naive used two, CD4 memory used three and CD4 naive used three.

About this clone itself: Its antigen is undetermined. This same CDR3 is encoded by further DNA sequences in the sample.

CDR1 is MNHEY and CDR2 is SMNVEV in the germline V gene (reference sequence). V lost 3 bases, J lost 3 bases, and 8 bases lay in between. The CDR3 spans 13 residues. Naive CD8 isolation took CD45RO-negative cells positively selected for CCR7 and excluded terminally differentiated effector memory CD45RA+ cells. Study-level findings and limits: Among non-shared clonotypes, generation probabilities were lower than among those shared by all four donors.

Every subset had its genomic DNA shared out evenly among several immunoSEQ plates. An approximately 220 ng quantity of DNA, 29,000 or so T cell genomes, went into the sorted-subset replicate PCRs. Profiling relied on immunoSEQ multiplex PCR, and the TCRdb table lists in-frame clones only, not all of them. The repertoire holds about 2.1 million clones, about 94% seen once, with around 1.8% in the top ten. The chain recombines TRBV27 with TRBJ1-2; D gene ambiguous. Sequences were obtained from naive CD8+ T cells from PBMCs. This receptor was identified in a man between 18 and 35 years old in good health. Some clones in this sample may be carry-over from other donors' samples. CDR3: CASSLGGDYGYTF. CDR3 DNA sequence: TGTGCCAGCAGTTTGGGCGGGGACTATGGCTACACCTTC.